These T cell receptor beta chains were read from a single sample in a study of human T cells and chemical hapten exposure. In TCRdb, the RACE reads were re-called with MiXCR into one record per CDR3 protein. The sample holds some 340,000 distinct CDR3 sequences, roughly 6.9% seen once. The specimen comprised whole blood, sampled in connection with sensitization to the hapten diphenylcyclopropenone (DPC). The source is a woman younger than 30 with alopecia areata. Some clones in this sample may be carry-over from other donors' samples. The CDR3 runs from the conserved cysteine through the conserved F or W. D genes are given only for firm matches. Clone size, where shown, is once, few, many, or a class for clones that have expanded.

CDR3nt: TGCAGCGTTGAGGGAGTCTTGTTTGGCAGAGCTAACACAGATACGCAGTATTTT
CDR3aa: CSVEGVLFGRANTDTQYF
j_gene: TRBJ2-3
abundance: -
v_gene: TRBV29-1
d_gene: -

CDR3nt: TGTGCCAGCAGGGACAGGTTCTCTGGAAACACCATATATTTT
CDR3aa: CASRDRFSGNTIYF
j_gene: TRBJ1-3
abundance: -
v_gene: TRBV2
d_gene: TRBD1

CDR3nt: TGCAGTGCTTTACGACAGGGGGTGACTGAAGCTTTCTTT
CDR3aa: CSALRQGVTEAFF
j_gene: TRBJ1-1
abundance: many
v_gene: TRBV20-1
d_gene: TRBD1

CDR3nt: TGTGCCAGCAGCTTCGCTAGCGTCATTCAAGAGACCCAGTACTTC
CDR3aa: CASSFASVIQETQYF
j_gene: TRBJ2-5
abundance: many
v_gene: TRBV7-2
d_gene: -

CDR3nt: TGTGCCAGCAGCTCGATGCCCGGGACTAGTGGGTATTTT
CDR3aa: CASSSMPGTSGYF
j_gene: TRBJ2-3
abundance: many
v_gene: TRBV7-6
d_gene: TRBD2

CDR3nt: TGTGCCAGCAGCATTACCTCCAACGGTCAGCCCCAGCATTTT
CDR3aa: CASSITSNGQPQHF
j_gene: TRBJ1-5
abundance: -
v_gene: TRBV28
d_gene: -

CDR3nt: TGTGCCAGCAACATCGGACAGGACTACGAGCAGTACTTC
CDR3aa: CASNIGQDYEQYF
j_gene: TRBJ2-7
abundance: -
v_gene: TRBV5-6
d_gene: TRBD1

CDR3nt: TGTGCCAGCAGCTTAGTATTGGGACGGCCGCAAGAGACCCAGTACTTC
CDR3aa: CASSLVLGRPQETQYF
j_gene: TRBJ2-5
abundance: few
v_gene: TRBV7-2
d_gene: -

CDR3nt: TGCGCCAGCAGCCTGGCCAGGACAGGGGTGAATGGCTACACCTTC
CDR3aa: CASSLARTGVNGYTF
j_gene: TRBJ1-2
abundance: few
v_gene: TRBV4-1
d_gene: TRBD1

CDR3nt: TGTGCCAGCAGTCCCCGACAGGGGTATGAAAAACTGTTTTTT
CDR3aa: CASSPRQGYEKLFF
j_gene: TRBJ1-4
abundance: -
v_gene: TRBV12-3/TRBV12-4
d_gene: TRBD1

CDR3nt: TGTGCCAGCAGCTTGGAGGCGGCAGGTTTATACAATGAGCAGTTCTTC
CDR3aa: CASSLEAAGLYNEQFF
j_gene: TRBJ2-1
abundance: few
v_gene: TRBV5-6
d_gene: -

CDR3nt: TGTGCCAGCAGCCTGGCCCTGGACATTCAGTACTTC
CDR3aa: CASSLALDIQYF
j_gene: TRBJ2-4
abundance: many
v_gene: TRBV11-2
d_gene: -

CDR3nt: TGTGCCAGCAGCCAAGGGCCGGTCACCGGGGAGCTGTTTTTT
CDR3aa: CASSQGPVTGELFF
j_gene: TRBJ2-2
abundance: -
v_gene: TRBV4-2
d_gene: -

CDR3nt: TGTGCCAGCAGCACCAAGAAGGACAGTAGTAGACAGCCCCAGCATTTT
CDR3aa: CASSTKKDSSRQPQHF
j_gene: TRBJ1-5
abundance: few
v_gene: TRBV21-1
d_gene: -

CDR3nt: TGTGCCAGCAGCCCATCTAGCATAGTCTCCTACAATGAGCAGTTCTTC
CDR3aa: CASSPSSIVSYNEQFF
j_gene: TRBJ2-1
abundance: many
v_gene: TRBV28
d_gene: -

CDR3nt: TGTGCCAGCAGTGACAGCGGGGGGGCCACAGATACGCAGTATTTT
CDR3aa: CASSDSGGATDTQYF
j_gene: TRBJ2-3
abundance: many
v_gene: TRBV6-4
d_gene: TRBD2

CDR3nt: TGTGCCAGCTCCCGCGGGAGCCAAGAGACCCAGTACTTC
CDR3aa: CASSRGSQETQYF
j_gene: TRBJ2-5
abundance: few
v_gene: TRBV5-4
d_gene: TRBD2

CDR3nt: TGTGCTAGTGGTACCTTAGGGAGACGCTTGACTTTC
CDR3aa: CASGTLGRRLTF
j_gene: TRBJ2-6
abundance: -
v_gene: TRBV12-5
d_gene: -

CDR3nt: TGTGCCAGCAGTTTTGGCAAAGCTAACTATGGCTACACCTTC
CDR3aa: CASSFGKANYGYTF
j_gene: TRBJ1-2
abundance: -
v_gene: TRBV27
d_gene: -

CDR3nt: TGTGCCAGCAGAAGAGCGCTCACCTCCTACAATGAGCAGTTCTTC
CDR3aa: CASRRALTSYNEQFF
j_gene: TRBJ2-1
abundance: many
v_gene: TRBV6-5
d_gene: -

CDR3nt: TGTGCCATCACTGGGACGGGACTAGCGGGGAGTGAGCAGTTCTTC
CDR3aa: CAITGTGLAGSEQFF
j_gene: TRBJ2-1
abundance: few
v_gene: TRBV10-3
d_gene: TRBD2

CDR3nt: TGTGCCAGCAGAGGACTAGCGGGGGAGCAGTTCTTC
CDR3aa: CASRGLAGEQFF
j_gene: TRBJ2-1
abundance: few
v_gene: TRBV6-2/TRBV6-3
d_gene: TRBD2

CDR3nt: TGTGCCAGCAGCCGAACCGGACAGGGGAGGTACAATGAGCAGTTCTTC
CDR3aa: CASSRTGQGRYNEQFF
j_gene: TRBJ2-1
abundance: -
v_gene: TRBV7-9
d_gene: TRBD1

CDR3nt: TGTGCCAGCAGCCCCCCGATCAGGCTCATCAACACTGAAGCTTTCTTT
CDR3aa: CASSPPIRLINTEAFF
j_gene: TRBJ1-1
abundance: -
v_gene: TRBV6-6
d_gene: -

CDR3nt: TGTGCCAGCAGCTTAGCGCAGGCAGGGACTGGAAACACCATATATTTT
CDR3aa: CASSLAQAGTGNTIYF
j_gene: TRBJ1-3
abundance: -
v_gene: TRBV7-2
d_gene: -

CDR3nt: TGCGCCAGCAGCTTTCGGATAGCGGGGAAAACGAGTGAGCAGTTCTTC
CDR3aa: CASSFRIAGKTSEQFF
j_gene: TRBJ2-1
abundance: many
v_gene: TRBV5-1
d_gene: TRBD2

CDR3nt: TGTGCCAGCAGCCCCAAAGGCAGGCTTTCCTCCTACGAGCAGTACTTC
CDR3aa: CASSPKGRLSSYEQYF
j_gene: TRBJ2-7
abundance: -
v_gene: TRBV7-9
d_gene: -

CDR3nt: TGTGCCAGCAGTGGCGGGGATAGCAATCAGCCCCAGCATTTT
CDR3aa: CASSGGDSNQPQHF
j_gene: TRBJ1-5
abundance: few
v_gene: TRBV12-3/TRBV12-4
d_gene: -

CDR3nt: TGCAGTGCTAGTCCGACTAGCGGGGGGTACGAGCAGTACTTC
CDR3aa: CSASPTSGGYEQYF
j_gene: TRBJ2-7
abundance: many
v_gene: TRBV20-1
d_gene: TRBD2

CDR3nt: TGCAGTGCTAGAGGCCTCTCTGGAAACACCATATATTTT
CDR3aa: CSARGLSGNTIYF
j_gene: TRBJ1-3
abundance: -
v_gene: TRBV20-1
d_gene: -

CDR3nt: TGCAGTGCTAGAATACAGGCAACGATGAACACTGAAGCTTTCTTT
CDR3aa: CSARIQATMNTEAFF
j_gene: TRBJ1-1
abundance: many
v_gene: TRBV20-1
d_gene: -

CDR3nt: TGTGCCAGCAGCCCCGATGTCCCGAGAGGTGGCTACACCTTC
CDR3aa: CASSPDVPRGGYTF
j_gene: TRBJ1-2
abundance: -
v_gene: TRBV6-6
d_gene: -

CDR3nt: TGTGCCAGCAGTTACGGGCGGACAGGGGGCCATCTGTACACTGAAGCTTTCTTT
CDR3aa: CASSYGRTGGHLYTEAFF
j_gene: TRBJ1-1
abundance: -
v_gene: TRBV6-5
d_gene: TRBD1

CDR3nt: TGTGCCAGCAGTCGAACGTCAGGGGAAGCTTTCTTT
CDR3aa: CASSRTSGEAFF
j_gene: TRBJ1-1
abundance: few
v_gene: TRBV12-3/TRBV12-4
d_gene: -

CDR3nt: TGTGCCAGCAGCCCATTGAGGGGGCTAATGACTGAAGCTTTCTTT
CDR3aa: CASSPLRGLMTEAFF
j_gene: TRBJ1-1
abundance: -
v_gene: TRBV7-2
d_gene: TRBD1

CDR3nt: TGCGCCAGCAGCCAAGGGCTTTTGCGACGGTTCAATCAGCCCCAGCATTTT
CDR3aa: CASSQGLLRRFNQPQHF
j_gene: TRBJ1-5
abundance: -
v_gene: TRBV4-1
d_gene: -

CDR3nt: TGTGCCAGCAGCTTATTGGGGGGCCGGGGCACAGATACGCAGTATTTT
CDR3aa: CASSLLGGRGTDTQYF
j_gene: TRBJ2-3
abundance: -
v_gene: TRBV7-2
d_gene: -

CDR3nt: TGTGCCAGCAGTGAACCCAAATTGACAGGGGCCTATGGTTCACCCCTCCACTTT
CDR3aa: CASSEPKLTGAYGSPLHF
j_gene: TRBJ1-6
abundance: -
v_gene: TRBV2
d_gene: TRBD1

CDR3nt: TGCGCCAGCAGCCAAGAATCCAGGGGACATCCCCTAGGGACGCAGTATTTT
CDR3aa: CASSQESRGHPLGTQYF
j_gene: TRBJ2-3
abundance: many
v_gene: TRBV4-3
d_gene: -

CDR3nt: TGTGCCAGCCTTGGGAGAGGCTCTCGCCCATGGGCCCAGTACTTC
CDR3aa: CASLGRGSRPWAQYF
j_gene: TRBJ2-5
abundance: many
v_gene: TRBV12-3/TRBV12-4
d_gene: -

CDR3nt: TGTGCCAGCAGCAGACAGGGAGGCGCTAACTATGGCTACACCTTC
CDR3aa: CASSRQGGANYGYTF
j_gene: TRBJ1-2
abundance: many
v_gene: TRBV7-6
d_gene: TRBD1

CDR3nt: TGTGCCAGCAGTTCGACAGACGAGCAGTACTTC
CDR3aa: CASSSTDEQYF
j_gene: TRBJ2-7
abundance: few
v_gene: TRBV27
d_gene: -

CDR3nt: TGTGCCAGCAGCTTGTACGGGGGTATCGCCTACAATGAGCAGTTCTTC
CDR3aa: CASSLYGGIAYNEQFF
j_gene: TRBJ2-1
abundance: many
v_gene: TRBV5-6
d_gene: -